These 6 T cell receptor beta chains were all obtained from the same sample, sequenced in a study of blood T cell repertoires in COVID-19 (dated by TCRdb to 2018 to 2020). The library was made by the immunoSEQ multiplex PCR assay. TCRdb limited this immuneACCESS table to in-frame rearrangements with V and J called. A share of clones is missing; checked studies link under half to unresolved V genes, and the rest is unexplained. Present in this sample are some 140,000 clones, around 80% of which were seen just once. Of the sample, approximately 11% falls within the top ten clones. Material: peripheral blood. The source is a human donor in a cohort sampled during active COVID-19.

Written as DNA, the CDR3 is TGTGCCAGCAGCGTAGGTTCAGGGGGCGTATCAGATACGCAGTATTTT. Encoded protein: CASSVGSGGVSDTQYF. The gene calls are TRBV9 and TRBJ2-3, with 8 bases identical to TRBD1. Germline V gives CDR1 SGDLS, CDR2 YYNGEE. The CDR3 loop spans 16 amino acids. Unmatched junction bases numbered 7, after V lost 0 bases and J lost 4 bases.

V usage is TRBV28 and J usage is TRBJ2-7; D might be TRBD2 (5 bases). Trimming removed 7 bases at V and 9 bases at J, with 19 bases between. This CDR3 contains 13 residues. CDR1 and CDR2 from the germline V gene are MDHEN and SYDVKM. CDR3 loop: CASTTLNGNMQYF. The CDR3 region has the DNA TGTGCCAGCACAACCTTAAACGGGAACATGCAGTACTTC.

The CDR3, as DNA: TGTGCCAGCCCGTCCGGGACAGCGAACACCGGGGAGCTGTTTTTT. Amino acid sequence: CASPSGTANTGELFF. The chain uses TRBV6-5 and TRBJ2-2; 7 nucleotides match TRBD1. CDR3 size: 15 residues. Germline loops: CDR1 MNHEY, CDR2 SVGAGI. The junction had 6 bases not matched to a gene; V was cut back by 8 bases and J by 0 bases.

The V call is TRBV15, the J call TRBJ2-2; D possibly corresponds to TRBD2 (6 bases). Germline assignment: CDR1 LNHNV and CDR2 YYDKDF (reference sequence). CDR3 length: 15 residues. The V and J ends lost 1 base and 6 bases respectively, with 12 bases between them. This chain's CDR3 is CATSRGGGDSGELFF. Here the CDR3 DNA reads TGTGCCACCAGCAGAGGTGGAGGGGACTCCGGGGAGCTGTTTTTT.

The chain uses TRBV6-5 and TRBJ1-2, with a tentative D call TRBD1 (6 bases). The CDR3 is 12 amino acids. Deletions cut 6 bases from V and 3 bases from J, with 8 bases between. CDR1 and CDR2 from the germline V gene are MNHEY and SVGAGI. CDR3 sequence (DNA): TGTGCCAGCAGCGGACAGTACTATGGCTACACCTTC. Encoded protein: CASSGQYYGYTF.

V is TRBV11-2 and J is TRBJ1-1; the D is unclear. V was cut by 1 base and J by 4 bases, with 10 bases left in between. The germline V gene has CDR1 SGHAT and CDR2 FQNNGV. The CDR3 spans 14 residues. The chain's CDR3 is CASSLVIGITEAFF. For the CDR3, the DNA is TGTGCCAGCAGCTTAGTAATCGGGATCACTGAAGCTTTCTTT.